The 10 T cell receptor beta chains given below trace back to one sample, sequenced in a study of PD-1 blockade in classical Hodgkin lymphoma. The time point is: cycle 4 day 1 (C4D1), after 6 weeks of nivolumab. Each patient relapsed following autologous stem cell transplantation, and prior brentuximab vedotin exposure differed. Starting with thawed PBMCs, CD4+ T cells were purified by magnetic negative selection. Libraries were prepared by immunoSEQ multiplex PCR; TCRdb keeps only in-frame clonotypes and omits some of them. The sample contains fewer than 35,000 clones, around 90% of which appear only once. Sequencing used CD4+ T cells from blood, obtained before the fourth cycle of nivolumab. Receptors originate from a human donor with classical Hodgkin lymphoma.

This sequence joins TRBV7-2 and TRBJ1-3; no clear D. There are 15 residues in the CDR3. Per the germline V gene, CDR1 is SGHTA and CDR2 is FQGNSA. The V gene lost 1 base and the J gene lost 4 bases, with 11 bases spanning the gap. As DNA, the CDR3 is TGTGCCAGCAGCTTAGGGTTTGGCTCCGGAAACACCATATATTTT. This sequence encodes CASSLGFGSGNTIYF.

The chain links TRBV7-2 to TRBJ2-6, with no clear D. Trimming cost V 5 bases and J 0 bases, with 11 bases left between them. There are 16 residues in the CDR3. Looked up from germline, CDR1 is SGHTA and CDR2 is FQGNSA. CDR3 DNA sequence: TGTGCCAGCAGCGATGGACGGTACTCTGGGGCCAACGTCCTGACTTTC. This sequence encodes CASSDGRYSGANVLTF.

This chain joins TRBV5-1 and TRBJ2-3; no firm D call. The CDR3 length is 16 residues. Germline assignment: CDR1 SGHRS and CDR2 YFSETQ. V was cut by 0 bases and J by 2 bases, with 13 bases left in between. The CDR3 is CASSLVGRQVTDTQYF. CDR3 nucleotide sequence: TGCGCCAGCAGCTTGGTGGGCCGTCAAGTCACAGATACGCAGTATTTT.

The table lists this clone with a count of one. The V and J genes are TRBV5-1 and TRBJ2-2, with a possible D match to TRBD1 (6 bases). Germline V lookup: CDR1 SGHRS, CDR2 YFSETQ. The CDR3 is made up of 17 amino acids. Trimming left V 2 bases short and J 4 bases short, with 18 bases between. CDR3 residues: CASSFQGMVSGTGELFF. The CDR3, as DNA: TGCGCCAGCAGCTTCCAGGGGATGGTTTCGGGCACCGGGGAGCTGTTTTTT.

The chain links TRBV4-1 to TRBJ2-4; either TRBD1 or TRBD2 may fit D (5 bases each). Trimming removed 5 bases from V and 1 base from J, with 27 bases in between. The CDR3 runs to 20 residues. The germline CDR1 and CDR2 sequences are MGHRA and YSYEKL. CDR3 protein: CASSTFLGLSYGTAKNIQYF. The CDR3 DNA follows: TGCGCCAGCAGCACTTTTCTAGGACTTTCGTACGGGACGGCCAAAAACATTCAGTACTTC.

The rearrangement uses TRBV10-1 and TRBJ2-3; the D gene is possibly TRBD1 (5 bases). V gave up 3 bases and J gave up 6 bases, with 13 bases separating them. The length of the CDR3 is 14 residues. Germline V gives CDR1 WNHNN, CDR2 SYGVQD (reference sequence). The CDR3 here is CASSDLQELDTQYF. The CDR3 bases are TGCGCCAGCAGTGACCTACAGGAGTTGGATACGCAGTATTTT.

The CDR3 coding sequence is TGTGCCAGCTCACCGGTGGGGGATACGCAGTATTTT. Its protein is CASSPVGDTQYF. The rearrangement joins TRBV18 to TRBJ2-3; no firm D call. Per the germline V gene, CDR1 is KGHSH and CDR2 is LQKENI. V was clipped by 3 bases and J by 6 bases, with 7 bases between them. CDR3 length: 12 amino acids.

This clone turned up a few times. The chain combines TRBV6-6 with TRBJ1-2, with D possibly being TRBD1 (5 bases). The V gene's germline CDR1 is MNHNY and CDR2 SVGAGI (reference sequence). The V end lost 2 bases, the J end lost 12 bases, and 10 bases lay between the germline ends. The CDR3 runs to 11 residues. The CDR3 nucleotides read TGTGCCAGCAGTTACGGGGGTTCCCACACCTTC. It is translated as CASSYGGSHTF.

The rearrangement links TRBV5-1 to TRBJ2-1, with TRBD1 matching 7 bases. CDR3 size: 14 residues. Germline loops: CDR1 SGHRS, CDR2 YFSETQ. With V trimmed by 3 bases and J by 5 bases, 5 bases remained unmatched. Here the CDR3 DNA reads TGCGCCAGCAGCTACGGGACAGCCAACAATGAGCAGTTCTTC. It codes for CASSYGTANNEQFF.

V gene TRBV2 combines with J gene TRBJ2-1, with D uncertain. The germline V gene encodes CDR1 SNHLY and CDR2 FYNNEI. Trimming took 6 bases from V and 6 from J, leaving 9 bases between them. The CDR3 sequence is 12 residues long. CDR3 amino acids: CASRAFSNEQFF. CDR3 sequence (DNA): TGTGCCAGCAGGGCTTTCAGCAATGAGCAGTTCTTC. Full variable domain (missing parts from reference TRBV2 and TRBJ2-1): EPEVTQTPSHQVTQMGQEVILRCVPISNHLYFYWYRQILGQKVEFLVSFYNNEISEKSEIFDDQFSVERPDGSNFTLKIRSTKLEDSAMYFCASRAFSNEQFFGPGTRLTVL.